This T cell receptor beta chain was identified in a study of Ad26.COV2.S vaccination and SARS-CoV-2 variants. Study background: The study gave Ad26.COV2.S intramuscularly, once or twice 56 days apart.

Between the trimmed V and J ends, which lost 2 bases and 5 bases, there was a span of 6 bases. The CDR3 runs 12 residues. Using immunoSEQ multiplex PCR, the repertoire was profiled, and TCRdb retains in-frame clones only, with some absent. The sample has around 270,000 clones; 87% are singletons. Treatment here: 19 received Ad26.COV2.S at low or high dose, single or two shots; 5 received placebo; per-sample allocation not given. Specimen acquisition occurred on day 63 following the initial vaccine or placebo injection. An adult of 18-55 years in Boston served as donor. The rearrangement uses TRBV12-3 or TRBV12-4 and TRBJ1-2; unclear D gene. The input for sequencing was peripheral blood, taken in a trial of Ad26.COV2.S vaccine versus placebo. The TCR originated in a person aged 18-60 years who received the Ad26.COV2.S COVID-19 vaccine or a placebo. CDR3 sequence: CASSLRTYGYTF. The DNA of the CDR3 is TGTGCCAGCAGTTTAAGGACGTATGGCTACACCTTC.